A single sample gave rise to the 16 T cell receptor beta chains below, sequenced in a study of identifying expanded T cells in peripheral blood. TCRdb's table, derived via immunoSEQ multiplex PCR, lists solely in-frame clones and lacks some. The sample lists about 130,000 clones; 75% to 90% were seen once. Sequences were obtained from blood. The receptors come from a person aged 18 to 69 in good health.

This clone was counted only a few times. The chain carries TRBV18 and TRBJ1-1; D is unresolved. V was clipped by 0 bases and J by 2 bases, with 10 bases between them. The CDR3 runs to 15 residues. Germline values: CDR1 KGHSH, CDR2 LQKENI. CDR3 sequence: CASSPPNTQNTEAFF. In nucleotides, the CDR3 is TGTGCCAGCTCACCACCGAACACCCAAAACACTGAAGCTTTCTTT. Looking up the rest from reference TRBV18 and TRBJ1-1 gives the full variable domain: NAGVMQNPRHLVRRRGQEARLRCSPMKGHSHVYWYRQLPEEGLKFMVYLQKENIIDESGMPKERFSAEFPKEGPSILRIQQVVRGDSAAYFCASSPPNTQNTEAFFGQGTRLTVV.

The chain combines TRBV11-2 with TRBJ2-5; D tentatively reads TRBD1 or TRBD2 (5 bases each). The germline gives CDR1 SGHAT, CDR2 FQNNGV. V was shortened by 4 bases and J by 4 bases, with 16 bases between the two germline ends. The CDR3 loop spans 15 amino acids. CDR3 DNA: TGTGCCAGCAGCTCCGACCCAGGGAGTCGAGAGACCCAGTACTTC. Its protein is CASSSDPGSRETQYF.

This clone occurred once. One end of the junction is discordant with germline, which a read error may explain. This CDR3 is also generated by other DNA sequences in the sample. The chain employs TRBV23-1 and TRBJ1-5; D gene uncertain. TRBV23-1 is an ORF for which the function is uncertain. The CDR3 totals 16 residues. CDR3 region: CASRETAFRCNQPQHF. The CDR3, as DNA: TGCGCCAGCCGTGAGACCGCTTTCAGGTGCAATCAGCCTCAGCATTTT.

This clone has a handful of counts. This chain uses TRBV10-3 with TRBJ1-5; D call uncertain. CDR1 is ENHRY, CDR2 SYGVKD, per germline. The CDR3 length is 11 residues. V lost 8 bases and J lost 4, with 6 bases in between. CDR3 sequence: CAIGENQPQHF. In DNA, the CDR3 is TGTGCCATCGGAGAGAATCAGCCCCAGCATTTT.

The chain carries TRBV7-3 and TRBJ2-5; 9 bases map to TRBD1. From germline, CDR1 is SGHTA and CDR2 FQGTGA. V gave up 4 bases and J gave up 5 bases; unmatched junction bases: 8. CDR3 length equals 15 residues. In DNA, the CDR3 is TGTGCCAGCAGCTCTCAGGGACAGGGAAGCGAGACCCAGTACTTC. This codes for CASSSQGQGSETQYF.

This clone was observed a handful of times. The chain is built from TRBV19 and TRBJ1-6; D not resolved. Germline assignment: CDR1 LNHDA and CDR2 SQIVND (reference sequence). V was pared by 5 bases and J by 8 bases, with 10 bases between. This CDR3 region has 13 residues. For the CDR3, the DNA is TGTGCCAGTAGTCAGCGTGCTTATTCACCCCTCCACTTT. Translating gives CASSQRAYSPLHF.

The CDR3 spells CASRAAAATNEKLFF. DNA of the CDR3: TGTGCCAGCAGGGCAGCGGCTGCAACTAATGAAAAACTGTTTTTT. The rearrangement joins TRBV7-3 to TRBJ1-4; D is undetermined. The CDR3 spans 15 residues. V lost 6 bases and J lost 0, with 11 bases in between. CDR1 and CDR2 (germline): SGHTA, FQGTGA.

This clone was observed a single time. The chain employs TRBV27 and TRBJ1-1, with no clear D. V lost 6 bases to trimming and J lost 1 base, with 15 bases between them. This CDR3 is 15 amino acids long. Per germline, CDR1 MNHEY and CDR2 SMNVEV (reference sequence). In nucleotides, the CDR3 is TGTGCCAGCAGCTGGGAAGGGCTTGGGAACACTGAAGCTTTCTTT. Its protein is CASSWEGLGNTEAFF.

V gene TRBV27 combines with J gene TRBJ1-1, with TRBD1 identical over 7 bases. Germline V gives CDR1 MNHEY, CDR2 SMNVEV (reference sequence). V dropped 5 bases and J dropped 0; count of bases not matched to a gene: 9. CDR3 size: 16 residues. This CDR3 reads CASSLYATGMNTEAFF. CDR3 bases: TGTGCCAGCAGTCTTTACGCGACAGGGATGAACACTGAAGCTTTCTTT.

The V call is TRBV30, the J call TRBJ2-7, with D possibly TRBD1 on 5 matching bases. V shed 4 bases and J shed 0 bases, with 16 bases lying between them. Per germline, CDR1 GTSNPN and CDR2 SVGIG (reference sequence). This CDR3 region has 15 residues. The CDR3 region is CAWKVVDTSSYEQYF. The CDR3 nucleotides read TGTGCCTGGAAGGTTGTGGACACCAGCTCCTACGAGCAGTACTTC.

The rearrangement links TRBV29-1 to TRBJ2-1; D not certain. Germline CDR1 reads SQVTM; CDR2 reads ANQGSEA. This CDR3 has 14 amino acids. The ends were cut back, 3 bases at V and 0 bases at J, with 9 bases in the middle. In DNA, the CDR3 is TGCAGCGTTGACTCTAAGAGCTCCTACAATGAGCAGTTCTTC. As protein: CSVDSKSSYNEQFF.

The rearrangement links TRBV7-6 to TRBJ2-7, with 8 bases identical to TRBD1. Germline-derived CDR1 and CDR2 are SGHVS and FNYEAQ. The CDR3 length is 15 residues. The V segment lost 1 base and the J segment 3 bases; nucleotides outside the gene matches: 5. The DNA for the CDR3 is TGTGCCAGCAGCTTAGAGGGACAGGTGGGCTACGAGCAGTACTTC. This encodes CASSLEGQVGYEQYF.

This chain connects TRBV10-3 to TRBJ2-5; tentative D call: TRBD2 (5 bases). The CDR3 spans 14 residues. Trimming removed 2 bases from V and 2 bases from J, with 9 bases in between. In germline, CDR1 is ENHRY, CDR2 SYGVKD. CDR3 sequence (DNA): TGTGCCATCAGTGAGGACTATTCTCAAGAGACCCAGTACTTC. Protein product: CAISEDYSQETQYF.

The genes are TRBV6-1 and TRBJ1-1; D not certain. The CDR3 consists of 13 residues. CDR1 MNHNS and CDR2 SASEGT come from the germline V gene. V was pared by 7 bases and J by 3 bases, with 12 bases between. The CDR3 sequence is CASKGSIDTEAFF. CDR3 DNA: TGTGCCAGCAAGGGCAGCATTGACACTGAAGCTTTCTTT.

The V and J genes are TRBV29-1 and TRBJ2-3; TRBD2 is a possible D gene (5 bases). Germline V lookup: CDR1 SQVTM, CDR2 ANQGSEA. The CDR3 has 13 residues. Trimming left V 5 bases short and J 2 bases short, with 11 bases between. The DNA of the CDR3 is TGCAGCGTTACCGGGGAATCCACAGATACGCAGTATTTT. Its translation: CSVTGESTDTQYF.

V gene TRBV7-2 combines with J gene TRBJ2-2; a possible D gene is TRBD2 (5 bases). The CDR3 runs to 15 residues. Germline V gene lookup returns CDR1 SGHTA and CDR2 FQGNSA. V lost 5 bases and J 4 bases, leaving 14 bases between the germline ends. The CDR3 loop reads CASSPSTRGTGELFF. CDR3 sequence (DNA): TGTGCCAGCAGCCCGTCCACCCGGGGCACCGGGGAGCTGTTTTTT. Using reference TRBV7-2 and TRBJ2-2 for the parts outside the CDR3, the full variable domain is GAGVSQSPSNKVTEKGKDVELRCDPISGHTALYWYRQSLGQGLEFLIYFQGNSAPDKSGLPSDRFSAERTGGSVSTLTIQRTQQEDSAVYLCASSPSTRGTGELFFGEGSRLTVL.